This note documents a single TCR beta chain sequence. The antigen remains undetermined. The record originates from a study of cytomegalovirus exposure and HLA in healthy donors. Whole-study findings and limits: Using the classifier, cytomegalovirus status was reportedly diagnosed with high specificity and sensitivity. Per a later analysis, 18,000 or so TCR beta sequences showed association with HLA alleles at 0.05 false discovery rate.

With 60 Vbeta and 13 Jbeta primers, the PCR was carried out. Method: immunoSEQ multiplex PCR; TCRdb's copy keeps in-frame clones and lacks some. The specimen's table records roughly 190,000 clones. Sequenced: PBMCs. The source is a man aged 30 to 39 in good health and CMV-seronegative.

The CDR3 sequence is CASSFGQNTDTQYF. DNA of the CDR3: TGTGCCAGCAGCTTTGGGCAGAACACAGATACGCAGTATTTT. The V call is TRBV7-2, the J call TRBJ2-3, with unresolved D. Germline V CDR1 and CDR2: SGHTA, FQGNSA. V lost 3 bases to trimming and J lost 2 bases, with 9 bases between them. This CDR3 has 14 amino acids.